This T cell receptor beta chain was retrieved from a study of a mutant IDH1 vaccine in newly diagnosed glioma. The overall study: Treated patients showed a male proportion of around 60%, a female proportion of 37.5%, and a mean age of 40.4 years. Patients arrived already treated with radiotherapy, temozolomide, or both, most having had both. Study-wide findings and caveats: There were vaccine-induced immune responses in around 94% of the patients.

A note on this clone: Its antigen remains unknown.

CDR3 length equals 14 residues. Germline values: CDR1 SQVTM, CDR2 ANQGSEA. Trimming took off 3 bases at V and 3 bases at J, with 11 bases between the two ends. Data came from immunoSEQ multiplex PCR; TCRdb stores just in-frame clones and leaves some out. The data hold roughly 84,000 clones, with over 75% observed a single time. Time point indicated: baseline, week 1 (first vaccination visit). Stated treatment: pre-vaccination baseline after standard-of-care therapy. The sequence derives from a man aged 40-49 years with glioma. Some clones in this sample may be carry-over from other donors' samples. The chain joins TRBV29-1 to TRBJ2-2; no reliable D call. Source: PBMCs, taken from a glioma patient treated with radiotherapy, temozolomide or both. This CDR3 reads CSVDGGDYTGELFF. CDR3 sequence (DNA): TGCAGCGTTGACGGCGGAGATTACACCGGGGAGCTGTTTTTT.